A single TCR beta chain is shown here with its context. What it binds is unknown. Sorting of CD4+ naive, central memory, regulatory and stem cell-like memory cells was performed via CD45RO/CCR7/CD25/CD127/CD95/CD27. Post-sort purity exceeded 95% for all sorted populations. These data belong to a study of beta chain features in type 1 diabetes. The study's findings and limits: All four CD4+ subsets of Type 1 diabetes patients contained TCRB CDR3s that were moderately but significantly shorter. Sequencing from cDNA could over-represent high-TCR-expressing cells.

The V gene lost 0 bases and the J gene lost 8 bases, with 11 bases spanning the gap. This CDR3 region has 14 residues. Per germline, CDR1 SGHRS and CDR2 YFSETQ. Of the isolated RNA, all was reverse transcribed, and so the sequenced material was expressed TCRB transcripts. Clones were read by immunoSEQ multiplex PCR, and TCRdb kept only the in-frame ones, dropping some. The data contain about 260,000 clones, about a fifth of them singletons. This TCR came from a middle-aged woman with type 1 diabetes. The chain links TRBV5-1 to TRBJ2-2; D may be TRBD1 (6 bases). Sample: naive CD4+ T cells from blood. CDR3 nucleotide sequence: TGCGCCAGCAGCTTGGAACAGGGTGCTGGGGAGCTGTTTTTT. Its translation: CASSLEQGAGELFF.